One and the same sample provided the 31 T cell receptor beta chains below, sequenced in a study of breast tumors, draining lymph nodes, adjacent tissues. Breast cancer patients provided tissue from their axillary draining lymph nodes. Using its own MiXCR run on the multiplex PCR reads, TCRdb lists one record per CDR3 protein. The table has 70,000 to 85,000 distinct CDR3 sequences, roughly a fifth seen once. Sequencing used axillary lymph node tissue. The origin of the receptors is a female donor with breast cancer. Some clones in this sample may be carry-over from other donors' samples.

The sample holds many counts of this clonotype. V is TRBV12-3 or TRBV12-4 and J is TRBJ2-5; D gene unclear. The V gene lost 0 bases and the J gene lost 0 bases, with 5 bases spanning the gap. The CDR3 is 14 amino acids. This CDR3 reads CASSLAGDQETQYF. CDR3 DNA: TGTGCCAGCAGTTTAGCGGGCGACCAAGAGACCCAGTACTTC.

This clonotype was picked up many times. The chain joins TRBV4-2 to TRBJ2-7, with 7 bases identical to TRBD1. This CDR3 is built from 14 residues. Trimming took 1 base from V and 7 from J; bases not matched to a gene: 7. CDR1 and CDR2 from the germline V gene are LGHNA and YNFKEQ. The CDR3 protein is CASSQVGTESEQYF. CDR3 coding DNA: TGTGCCAGCAGCCAAGTCGGGACAGAAAGTGAGCAGTACTTC.

This clonotype was picked up a small number of times. A read error is possible here, since a much larger clone lies one base away. J is TRBJ1-2 and V is TRBV4-1; perhaps TRBD1 as D (6 bases). The CDR3 loop spans 13 amino acids. The germline V gene encodes CDR1 MGHRA and CDR2 YSYEKL. The CDR3 loop is CASGQIRGNGYTF. The CDR3 coding sequence is TGCGCCAGCGGCCAGATCAGGGGAAATGGCTACACCTTC.

This clonotype was recorded many times. The V and J genes are TRBV11-2 and TRBJ2-5; no definite D call. Trimming took 0 bases from V and 5 from J, leaving 13 bases between them. From germline, CDR1 is SGHAT and CDR2 FQNNGV. This CDR3 comprises 15 residues. The CDR3 region has the DNA TGTGCCAGCAGCTTAGACGGAGTGGGCCAGGAGACCCAGTACTTC. Protein sequence: CASSLDGVGQETQYF.

This clonotype has a count of ten or more. The V gene is TRBV19, the J gene TRBJ2-7; D may match TRBD1 or TRBD2 (5 bases each). The V end lost 5 bases, the J end lost 2 bases, and 16 bases lay between the germline ends. The CDR3 covers 15 residues. The germline CDR1 and CDR2 sequences are LNHDA and SQIVND (reference sequence). As DNA, the CDR3 is TGTGCCAGTAGTGTCCTGGGACGGGGCCCCTACGAGCAGTACTTC. Translating gives CASSVLGRGPYEQYF. The full variable domain, completed using reference TRBV19 and TRBJ2-7, is DGGITQSPKYLFRKEGQNVTLSCEQNLNHDAMYWYRQDPGQGLRLIYYSQIVNDFQKGDIAEGYSVSREKKESFPLTVTSAQKNPTAFYLCASSVLGRGPYEQYFGPGTRLTVT.

This clonotype was counted many times. The chain recombines TRBV5-6 with TRBJ2-7, with 8 bases that match TRBD2. Trimming cost V 6 bases and J 3 bases; bases outside gene matches: 8. The germline V gene has CDR1 SGHDT and CDR2 YYEEEE. There are 14 residues in the CDR3. CDR3 region: CASTIGGGNYEQYF. The CDR3 coding sequence is TGTGCCAGCACCATTGGCGGGGGGAACTACGAGCAGTACTTC.

This clonotype was recorded many times. The rearrangement links TRBV7-9 to TRBJ2-2; TRBD2 matches 8 bases. This CDR3 region has 14 residues. Germline V gives CDR1 SEHNR, CDR2 FQNEAQ (reference sequence). The ends lost 5 bases at V and 7 bases at J; junction bases unmatched: 6. The CDR3 bases are TGTGCCAGCAGCCCGGGACTAGGGGTCGGGGAGCTGTTTTTT. This encodes CASSPGLGVGELFF.

This clonotype showed up many times. The V and J genes are TRBV20-1 and TRBJ2-7, with 11 nucleotides matching TRBD1. CDR3 length equals 15 residues. Germline values: CDR1 DFQATT, CDR2 SNEGSKA (reference sequence). V gave up 0 bases and J gave up 3 bases; unmatched junction bases: 4. The CDR3 protein is CSARDVGTGGYEQYF. CDR3 coding DNA: TGCAGTGCTAGAGATGTCGGGACAGGGGGCTACGAGCAGTACTTC.

This clonotype was detected many times. The V gene is TRBV4-3, the J gene TRBJ2-7, with D uncertain. V was cut by 4 bases and J by 2 bases, with 21 bases left in between. The CDR3 spans 17 residues. Looked up from germline, CDR1 is LGHNA and CDR2 is YSLEER. CDR3 coding DNA: TGCGCCAGCAGCCTCAGACCCCATCAAGGTCTACCCTACGAGCAGTACTTC. This translates into CASSLRPHQGLPYEQYF.

This clonotype was seen ten or more times. This rearrangement joins TRBV19 to TRBJ2-1; TRBD2 aligns across 9 bases. The V and J ends lost 5 bases and 7 bases, in that order; junction bases with no gene match: 12. The CDR3 length is 16 residues. Germline V gene lookup returns CDR1 LNHDA and CDR2 SQIVND (reference sequence). The CDR3 bases are TGTGCCAGTAGTCGCAACCGCGGGAGGGGAGGGAATGAGCAGTTCTTC. Its protein product is CASSRNRGRGGNEQFF.

With respect to this clonotype: Being one base from a much bigger clone, this may be a read error. J is TRBJ2-2 and V is TRBV6-2 or TRBV6-3; TRBD1 matches at 7 bases. The CDR3 loop spans 14 amino acids. The germline V gene encodes CDR1 MNHEY and CDR2 SVGEGT. V shed 8 bases, J shed 6 bases, and the junction held 9 bases outside the gene matches. CDR3 bases: TGTGCCAGCGGTCAACGACAGGGATCCGGGGAGCTGTTTTTT. Residues: CASGQRQGSGELFF.

Comments on this clonotype: A much larger clone lies a single base off, so this may be a read error. V and J are TRBV13 and TRBJ2-5; perhaps TRBD2 as D (5 bases). The germline V gene has CDR1 PRHDT and CDR2 FYEKMQ (reference sequence). This CDR3 has 14 residues. The V and J ends lost 5 bases and 4 bases respectively, with 14 bases between them. The CDR3 DNA reads as TGTGCCAGCAGCCCGACAACTAGGCGAGAGACCCAGTACTTC. Translating gives CASSPTTRRETQYF.

Ten or more counts support this clonotype. In DNA, the CDR3 is TGTGCCAGCAGCTTCCAGGGGGTCTATGGCTACACCTTC. Residues: CASSFQGVYGYTF. The chain links TRBV5-5 to TRBJ1-2; the match to TRBD1 covers 7 bases. J gave up 4 bases and V 2 bases, and 2 bases lay outside the gene matches. This CDR3 has 13 residues. Germline CDR1 reads SGHKS; CDR2 reads YYEKEE (reference sequence).

The table lists this clonotype with many counts. The rearrangement links TRBV20-1 to TRBJ1-5, with TRBD1 as a possible D gene (5 bases). This CDR3 comprises 15 residues. The germline V and J ends were trimmed by 5 bases and 1 base, with 15 bases remaining between them. CDR1 and CDR2 from the germline V gene are DFQATT and SNEGSKA (reference sequence). The DNA of the CDR3 is TGCAGTGCTCGACCCAGGGTAGAGAGCAATCAGCCCCAGCATTTT. As protein: CSARPRVESNQPQHF.

On this clonotype itself: A read error is possible here, since a much larger clone lies one base away. The chain links TRBV6-5 to TRBJ2-2; possibly TRBD2 for D (5 bases). Germline assignment: CDR1 MNHEY and CDR2 SVGAGI. Trimming took off 5 bases at V and 10 bases at J, with 17 bases between the two ends. This CDR3 contains 14 residues. CDR3 DNA: TGTGCCAGCAGTAATTGGCCCTACGGGGAGGAGCTGTTTTTT. Its protein is CASSNWPYGEELFF.

At least ten counts were recorded for this clonotype. The gene calls are TRBV6-2 or TRBV6-3 and TRBJ2-1, with 10 positions matching TRBD2. Germline V gene data show CDR1 as MNHEY and CDR2 as SVGEGT. This CDR3 has 15 amino acids. V shed 4 bases, J shed 7 bases, and the junction held 7 bases outside the gene matches. The CDR3 loop is CASSFQAGGKNEQFF. The DNA of the CDR3 is TGTGCCAGCAGTTTCCAAGCGGGAGGGAAGAATGAGCAGTTCTTC.

The rearrangement joins TRBV9 to TRBJ2-4, with D possibly being TRBD1 or TRBD2 (6 bases each). The germline CDR1 and CDR2 sequences are SGDLS and YYNGEE. V lost 3 bases and J 0 bases, leaving 10 bases between the germline ends. The CDR3 consists of 15 residues. CDR3: CASSAGGGAKNIQYF. In DNA form, the CDR3 reads TGTGCCAGCAGCGCAGGAGGGGGAGCCAAAAACATTCAGTACTTC.

Many counts were recorded for this clonotype. The V gene is TRBV10-3, the J gene TRBJ2-5; either TRBD1 or TRBD2 may supply D (5 bases each). Looked up from germline, CDR1 is ENHRY and CDR2 is SYGVKD. The CDR3 has 14 amino acids. V dropped 8 bases and J dropped 0 bases, with 13 bases sitting between them. CDR3 nucleotide sequence: TGTGCCATCGGCCGGGACCTAAACCAAGAGACCCAGTACTTC. This encodes CAIGRDLNQETQYF.

The CDR3 sequence: CASSSPLKGTEGWADTQYF. For the CDR3, the DNA is TGTGCCAGCAGCTCTCCTCTTAAAGGGACTGAAGGGTGGGCAGATACGCAGTATTTT. V usage is TRBV9 and J usage is TRBJ2-3; D perhaps matches TRBD2 (6 bases). The CDR3 loop spans 19 amino acids. The ends were cut back, 4 bases at V and 4 bases at J, with 28 bases in the middle. Germline CDR1 SGDLS, CDR2 YYNGEE.

This clonotype came up a few times. The chain combines TRBV19 with TRBJ1-5, with a possible D match to TRBD1 (6 bases). Trimming shortened V by 5 bases and J by 4 bases, and 9 bases separated the two germline ends. Germline V gene lookup returns CDR1 LNHDA and CDR2 SQIVND (reference sequence). CDR3 size: 13 residues. The CDR3 sequence: CASSYRVNQPQHF. CDR3 nucleotide sequence: TGTGCCAGTAGTTACAGGGTTAATCAGCCCCAGCATTTT.

A remark on this clonotype: The junction departs from germline at one end; a sequencing error may be responsible. The genes are TRBV18 and TRBJ1-4; the D gene is possibly TRBD1 (6 bases). The germline V gene encodes CDR1 KGHSH and CDR2 LQKENI. The length of the CDR3 is 13 residues. The CDR3 loop is CASSLRDNENLFF. In nucleotides, the CDR3 is TGTGCCAGCTCACTCCGGGACAATGAAAATCTGTTTTTT.

With respect to this clonotype: One base away lies a much larger clone, so this may be a sequencing read error. The chain couples TRBV3-2 to TRBJ2-7; whether TRBD1, the table's D call, matches the DNA was not checked. TRBV3-2 is classified as a pseudogene. The CDR3 runs to 12 residues. The DNA of the CDR3 is TGTGCCAGCAGCCTCCAGGGGGGTGAGCAGTACTTC. As protein: CASSLQGGEQYF.

In this sample, this clonotype turned up many times. The chain employs TRBV7-9 and TRBJ1-6; D is uncertain. Germline V gene sequence: CDR1 SEHNR, CDR2 FQNEAQ (reference sequence). Trimming removed 6 bases at V and 7 bases at J, with 13 bases between. CDR3 length: 14 amino acids. Here the CDR3 reads CASRYRDLNSPLHF. The CDR3 DNA reads TGTGCCAGCAGGTACCGGGATCTAAATTCACCCCTCCACTTT.

On this clonotype: One base away lies a much larger clone, so this may be a sequencing read error. CDR3 DNA: TGTGCCACCAGTGATCGGGCAGGATACTCCTACGATGAGCAGTTCTTC. The encoded protein is CATSDRAGYSYDEQFF. V gene TRBV24-1 combines with J gene TRBJ2-1; D is undetermined. This CDR3 comprises 16 residues. Germline loops: CDR1 KGHDR, CDR2 SFDVKD.

Ten or more counts support this clonotype. The CDR3 protein is CASSLDGLGGYTF. DNA of the CDR3: TGCGCCAGCAGCTTGGATGGCCTGGGGGGCTACACCTTC. The chain uses TRBV5-1 and TRBJ1-2; no firm D call. Trimming left V 0 bases short and J 8 bases short, with 11 bases between. Germline CDR1 and CDR2: SGHRS and YFSETQ. The CDR3 is 13 residues long.

Notes on this clonotype: This may arise from a read error, as a much more abundant clone is one base away. CDR3: CASSSGGGEGEQCF. Here the CDR3 DNA reads TGTGCCAGCAGCTCAGGGGGAGGTGAGGGCGAGCAGTGCTTC. The rearrangement links TRBV7-9 to TRBJ2-7, with D possibly being TRBD1 (7 bases). Germline CDR1 reads SEHNR; CDR2 reads FQNEAQ (reference sequence). This CDR3 comprises 14 residues.

This rearrangement joins TRBV11-2 to TRBJ1-3; D unclear. The germline V gene has CDR1 SGHAT and CDR2 FQNNGV. The CDR3 loop spans 15 amino acids. With 4 bases removed from V and 0 bases from J, the gap between germline ends came to 10 bases. DNA for the CDR3: TGTGCCAGCAGCTCGGAAGGAGTCTCTGGAAACACCATATATTTT. Translating gives CASSSEGVSGNTIYF.

This clonotype was seen ten or more times. The chain carries TRBV10-2 and TRBJ1-6, with D possibly being TRBD1 (6 bases). The CDR3 loop spans 14 amino acids. In germline, CDR1 is WSHSY, CDR2 SAAADI. Trimming left V 7 bases short and J 10 bases short, with 17 bases between. CDR3 in amino acids: CASTLQGTVSPLHF. The CDR3 DNA follows: TGCGCCAGCACCCTACAGGGAACGGTATCACCCCTCCACTTT.

This clonotype came up many times. The chain employs TRBV20-1 and TRBJ2-1; 12 bases are a match to TRBD1. The J segment lost 8 bases and the V segment lost 8 bases, leaving 7 bases of the junction unmatched. The CDR3 has 13 residues. Germline CDR1 and CDR2: DFQATT and SNEGSKA (reference sequence). The DNA for the CDR3 is TGCAGTCCAGGGGGACAGGGGGCGGATGAGCAGTTCTTC. Translated: CSPGGQGADEQFF.

This clonotype was picked up many times. The genes are TRBV20-1 and TRBJ2-7; D is unresolved. Germline CDR1 and CDR2: DFQATT and SNEGSKA (reference sequence). V was shortened by 6 bases and J by 3 bases, with 15 bases between the two germline ends. CDR3 length equals 13 residues. CDR3 amino acids: CSAMTPVHYEQYF. The DNA for the CDR3 is TGCAGTGCCATGACTCCAGTACACTACGAGCAGTACTTC.

The table lists this clonotype with many counts. V usage is TRBV2 and J usage is TRBJ2-5, with 11 bases that match TRBD1. Germline CDR1 is SNHLY and CDR2 is FYNNEI. The CDR3 spans 14 residues. J gave up 4 bases and V 5 bases, and 3 bases lay outside the gene matches. The CDR3 loop is CASSLDRGPETQYF. In DNA form, the CDR3 reads TGTGCCAGCAGTCTGGACAGGGGGCCAGAGACCCAGTACTTC.